This TCR beta chain was documented in a study of blood T cell repertoires in COVID-19. Germline V gene sequence: CDR1 WNHNN, CDR2 SYGVQD (reference sequence). The CDR3 extends over 13 amino acids. V gave up 5 bases and J gave up 8 bases; unmatched junction bases: 3. Assay used: immunoSEQ multiplex PCR; TCRdb lists only in-frame clones, some missing. Of some 490,000 clones in the sample, 70% to 90% were seen once. The sequence came from an older woman who had recovered from COVID-19. The chain combines TRBV10-1 with TRBJ2-1; 10 bases align to TRBD2. The sequenced sample consisted of PBMCs or T cells enriched from blood (not recorded which). CDR3 in DNA: TGCGCCAGCAGTAAGCGGGGGGGCGATGAGCAGTTCTTC. Encoded protein: CASSKRGGDEQFF.